Below, one T cell receptor beta chain is given with its context. Its antigen is as yet unknown. This sample was included in a study of regulatory T cells in long-lasting Graves disease. The authors built TCR beta libraries using iRepertoire HTBI primers and Arm-PCR of CDR3 regions. TCRdb redid the calling of the multiplex PCR reads with MiXCR, one entry per CDR3 protein. The sample shows roughly 490,000 distinct CDR3 sequences, roughly 22% of them seen only once. The time point here: persistent/refractory GD, antithyroid drugs over 5 years with positive TRAb. Isolated PBMC RNA provided the starting material for the TCR library. With 5 bases clipped from V and 10 bases from J, the junction kept 15 bases outside the gene matches. The CDR3 extends over 18 amino acids. The germline gives CDR1 LNHDA, CDR2 SQIVND (reference sequence). Study results and limitations: Blood alone, not thyroid tissue, was studied.

Material: peripheral blood mononuclear cells (PBMCs), obtained when the disease was refractory, from a patient treated with antithyroid drugs. This clonotype was sampled from a female donor with Graves disease. J is TRBJ1-6 and V is TRBV19, with 12 bases identical to TRBD1. CDR3 in DNA: TGTGCCAGTAGTGACCCACCGGGACAGGGGGCGAGTGGGTCACCCCTCCACTTT. Protein product: CASSDPPGQGASGSPLHF.